These T cell receptor beta chains were read from a single sample in a study of blood T cell repertoires in COVID-19. Profiling relied on immunoSEQ multiplex PCR, and the TCRdb table lists in-frame clones only, not all of them. The table includes under 350,000 clones, around 89% detected once. Sample: peripheral blood. These receptors all come from a man aged 35-49 years with acute or convalescent COVID-19. Both conserved end residues are part of each CDR3. The order of the fields is clone size, V gene, J gene, D gene, CDR3 protein, CDR3 DNA. D genes are given only for firm matches. Clone size is given for some rows only: seen once, a few or many times, or a class if the clone is expanded.

>.|TRBV3-1/TRBV3-2|TRBJ1-3|.
CASSRSDTIYF
TGTGCCAGCAGCCGGTCGGACACCATATATTTT
>.|TRBV10-1|TRBJ2-5|TRBD1
CASSGRRGQGIETQYF
TGCGCCAGCAGTGGAAGAAGGGGACAGGGGATAGAGACCCAGTACTTC
>.|TRBV19|TRBJ1-1|TRBD1
CASSGRDRGWRDTEAFF
TGTGCCAGTAGTGGCCGGGACAGAGGTTGGAGGGACACTGAAGCTTTCTTT
>.|TRBV19|TRBJ2-7|TRBD1
CASSMGTGGPYEQYF
TGTGCCAGTAGTATGGGGACAGGGGGCCCCTACGAGCAGTACTTC
>few|TRBV2|TRBJ1-2|.
CASSDGGLFGYTF
TGTGCCAGCAGTGACGGCGGGCTTTTTGGCTACACCTTC
>.|TRBV11-3|TRBJ2-2|.
CASSSGVVDTGELFF
TGTGCCAGCAGCTCAGGGGTGGTAGACACCGGGGAGCTGTTTTTT
>.|TRBV7-9|TRBJ2-7|.
CASSITWTFPLGYEQYF
TGTGCCAGCAGCATCACGTGGACTTTCCCTTTGGGCTACGAGCAGTACTTC
>.|TRBV2|TRBJ1-5|TRBD1
CATRDRGDSNQPQHF
TGTGCCACTAGGGACAGGGGAGATAGCAATCAGCCCCAGCATTTT
>.|TRBV30|TRBJ1-2|.
CAWSPDQEGYTF
TGTGCCTGGAGTCCCGACCAGGAAGGCTACACCTTC
>.|TRBV7-9|TRBJ2-6|.
CASRLPGGPGANVLTF
TGTGCCAGCAGACTCCCCGGGGGGCCTGGGGCCAACGTCCTGACTTTC
>.|TRBV5-5|TRBJ1-6|.
CASINQGDNSPLHF
TGTGCCAGCATCAATCAAGGAGATAATTCACCCCTCCACTTT
>once|TRBV29-1|TRBJ2-7|.
CSVALGGPTYEQYF
TGCAGCGTCGCTCTAGGGGGACCTACCTACGAGCAGTACTTC
>.|TRBV5-1|TRBJ1-3|.
CASSREGPGNTIYF
TGCGCCAGCAGCCGAGAGGGCCCTGGAAACACCATATATTTT
>once|TRBV5-4|TRBJ1-5|TRBD1
CASSLAGQGIDQPQHF
TGTGCCAGCAGCTTGGCGGGACAGGGAATCGATCAGCCCCAGCATTTT
>.|TRBV5-1|TRBJ1-1|.
CASSPLGGTEAFF
TGCGCCAGCAGTCCGTTGGGAGGCACTGAAGCTTTCTTT
>.|TRBV5-4|TRBJ2-1|TRBD1
CASSPGRKGANEQFF
TGTGCCAGCAGCCCAGGGCGAAAGGGGGCGAATGAGCAGTTCTTC
>.|TRBV2|TRBJ1-1|.
CASIGLLNTEAFF
TGTGCCAGCATCGGTCTCCTGAACACTGAAGCTTTCTTT
>.|TRBV5-8|TRBJ1-5|.
CASSLWGGDQPQHF
TGTGCCAGCAGCTTGTGGGGGGGCGATCAGCCCCAGCATTTT
>.|TRBV10-1|TRBJ2-2|.
CASSETGSPNTGELFF
TGCGCCAGCAGTGAGACAGGGTCGCCGAACACCGGGGAGCTGTTTTTT
>.|TRBV18|TRBJ1-5|TRBD1
CASSWGQGENQPQHF
TGTGCCAGCTCATGGGGACAGGGCGAGAATCAGCCCCAGCATTTT
>.|TRBV4-2|TRBJ1-2|.
CASSQDPRGTYGYTF
TGTGCCAGCAGCCAAGACCCGCGGGGTACCTATGGCTACACCTTC
>.|TRBV19|TRBJ1-1|TRBD1
CASSIRQGDTEAFF
TGTGCCAGTAGTATCCGGCAGGGGGATACTGAAGCTTTCTTT
>.|TRBV7-3|TRBJ2-2|TRBD1
CASSAPGGTGELFF
TGTGCCAGCAGCGCCCCAGGGGGAACCGGGGAGCTGTTTTTT
>.|TRBV6-5|TRBJ1-2|TRBD1
CASRSAGGYGYTF
TGTGCCAGCAGGTCGGCAGGGGGCTATGGCTACACCTTC
>.|TRBV6-1|TRBJ2-7|.
CASSERTGISYEQYF
TGTGCCAGCAGTGAACGAACAGGGATCTCCTACGAGCAGTACTTC
>.|TRBV12-3/TRBV12-4|TRBJ2-7|TRBD1
CASSLGQGTEQYF
TGTGCCAGCAGTCTCGGACAGGGTACCGAGCAGTACTTC
>.|TRBV23-1|TRBJ1-5|.
CASSQSAGRGRYSNQPQHF
TGCGCCAGCAGTCAATCGGCGGGCAGGGGCCGTTATAGCAATCAGCCCCAGCATTTT
>.|TRBV29-1|TRBJ2-7|TRBD2
CSVGTSIHEQYF
TGCAGCGTAGGGACTAGCATCCACGAGCAGTACTTC